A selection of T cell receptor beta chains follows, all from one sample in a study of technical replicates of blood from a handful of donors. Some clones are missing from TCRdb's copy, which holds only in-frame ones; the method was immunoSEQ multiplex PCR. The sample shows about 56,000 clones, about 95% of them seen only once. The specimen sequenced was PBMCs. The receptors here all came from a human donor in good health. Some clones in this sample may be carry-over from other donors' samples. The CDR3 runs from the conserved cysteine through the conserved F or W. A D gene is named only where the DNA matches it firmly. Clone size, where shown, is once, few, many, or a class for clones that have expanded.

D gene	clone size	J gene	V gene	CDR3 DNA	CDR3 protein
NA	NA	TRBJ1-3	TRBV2	TGTGCCAGTGAAAGGGGCTCTGGAAACACCATATATTTT	CASERGSGNTIYF
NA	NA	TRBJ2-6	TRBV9	TGTGCCAGCAGCGTAGGTGCAGGTTCAGGATCTGGGGCCAACGTCCTGACTTTC	CASSVGAGSGSGANVLTF
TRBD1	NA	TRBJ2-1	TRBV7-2	TGTGCCAGCAGTCTCTACGCCGGGACAGGGAGTTTGAATGAGCAGTTCTTC	CASSLYAGTGSLNEQFF
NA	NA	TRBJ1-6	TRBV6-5	TGTGCCAGCAGTTACGGACAGCCTAATTCACCCCTCCACTTT	CASSYGQPNSPLHF
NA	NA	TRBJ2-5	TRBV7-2	TGTGCCAGCAGCTTCAATCAAGGCGGCTCGGAGACCCAGTACTTC	CASSFNQGGSETQYF
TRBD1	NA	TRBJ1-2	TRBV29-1	TGCAGCGTTGCTAGGACAGGGGACGCCTATGGCTACACCTTC	CSVARTGDAYGYTF
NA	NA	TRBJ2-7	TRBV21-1	TGTGCCAGCAGCACCTGTGACTTGGAGCAGTACTTC	CASSTCDLEQYF
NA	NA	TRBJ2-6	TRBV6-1	TGTGCCAGCAGCCAGGGAAGGGCCAACGTCCTGACTTTC	CASSQGRANVLTF
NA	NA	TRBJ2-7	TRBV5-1	TGCGCCAGCAGCTTAGCGTCGGGAGTCCACGAGCAGTACTTC	CASSLASGVHEQYF
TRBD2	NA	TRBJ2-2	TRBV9	TGTGCCAGCAGCGTGGGACTAGCGGGGAAGACCGGGGAGCTGTTTTTT	CASSVGLAGKTGELFF
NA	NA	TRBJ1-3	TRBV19	TGTGCCAGCGCAGTCTCTTTCTCTGGAAACACCATATATTTT	CASAVSFSGNTIYF
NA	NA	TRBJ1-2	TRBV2	TGTGCCAGCAGTTGGGAGGGACAAGTTTCCTATGGCTACACCTTC	CASSWEGQVSYGYTF
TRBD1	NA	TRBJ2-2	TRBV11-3	TGTGCCAGCAGTCACACAGGGGACACCGGGGAGCTGTTTTTT	CASSHTGDTGELFF
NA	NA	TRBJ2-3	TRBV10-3	TGTGCCATCAGTGAGTCGGCAAAAAGCACAGATACGCAGTATTTT	CAISESAKSTDTQYF
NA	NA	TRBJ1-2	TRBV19	TGTGCCAGTAGGGAGGAGGGAAGAAACTATGGCTACACCTTC	CASREEGRNYGYTF
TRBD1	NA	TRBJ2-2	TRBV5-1	TGCGCCAGCAGCTTGGTAGGGGGCGCCGGAACCGGGGAGCTGTTTTTT	CASSLVGGAGTGELFF
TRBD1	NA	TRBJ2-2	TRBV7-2	TGTGCCAGCAGCCTATCCCACGGGGGACAGGTGAACACCGGGGAGCTGTTTTTT	CASSLSHGGQVNTGELFF
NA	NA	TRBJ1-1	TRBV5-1	TGCGCCAGCAGCTTGGGGCCGGGGAACACTGAAGCTTTCTTT	CASSLGPGNTEAFF
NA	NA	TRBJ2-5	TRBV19	TGTGCCAGTAAGAGGGACTCCTCGTACCAAGAGACCCAGTACTTC	CASKRDSSYQETQYF
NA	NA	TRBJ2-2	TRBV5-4	TGTGCCAGCAGCTTGGCCGGGGGGCTGGGCGGGGAGCTGTTTTTT	CASSLAGGLGGELFF
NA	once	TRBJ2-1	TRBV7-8	TGTGCCAGCAGCTTAGCTCTAAGCTCCTACAATGAGCAGTTCTTC	CASSLALSSYNEQFF
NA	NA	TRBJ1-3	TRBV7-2	TGTGCCAGCAGCTTAGAACAGGGAAACACCATATATTTT	CASSLEQGNTIYF
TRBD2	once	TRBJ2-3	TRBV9	TGTGCCAGCAGCAGACTAGCGTACTCGGATACGCAGTATTTT	CASSRLAYSDTQYF
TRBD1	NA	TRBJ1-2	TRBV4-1	TGCGCCAGCAGCCAAGAGGGTGAGACAGGGTGGATCTATGGCTACACCTTC	CASSQEGETGWIYGYTF
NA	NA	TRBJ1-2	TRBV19	TGTGCCAGTAGTATGAGGGGACTCTATGGCTACACCTTC	CASSMRGLYGYTF
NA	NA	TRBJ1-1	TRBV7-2	TGTGCCAGCAGCTTAGTGGGGGCGGCCACTGAAGCTTTCTTT	CASSLVGAATEAFF
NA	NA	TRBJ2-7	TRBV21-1	TGTGCCAGCAGCAAACCTGGGACTAGCGGGAGTATTTACGAGCAGTACTTC	CASSKPGTSGSIYEQYF
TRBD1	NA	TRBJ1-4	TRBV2	TGTGCCAGCAGTGAATTTGGGACAGGAGGTGAAAAACTGTTTTTT	CASSEFGTGGEKLFF
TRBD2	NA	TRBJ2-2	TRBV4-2	TGTGCCAGCAGCCAATTTAACCGGTTTGAGACTAGCGGGACCACCGGGGAGCTGTTTTTT	CASSQFNRFETSGTTGELFF
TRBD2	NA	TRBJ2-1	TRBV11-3	TGTGCCAGCAGCTTAGAGGCAGCGGGGGGGCTCGATGAGCAGTTCTTC	CASSLEAAGGLDEQFF
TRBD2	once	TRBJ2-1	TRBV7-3	TGTGCCAGCAGCTTATTCCAGCGGGAGGACCCCCACAATGAGCAGTTCTTC	CASSLFQREDPHNEQFF
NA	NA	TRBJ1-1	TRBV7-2	TGTGCCAGCAGCTTAGCTCTAGCAAACACTGAAGCTTTCTTT	CASSLALANTEAFF
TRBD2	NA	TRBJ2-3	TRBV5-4	TGTGCCAGCAGCTTCAGGACTAGCGGGCCCACAGATACGCAGTATTTT	CASSFRTSGPTDTQYF
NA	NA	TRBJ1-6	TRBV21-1	TGTGCCAGCAGCATTGGCAGTTCCTATAATTCACCCCTCCACTTT	CASSIGSSYNSPLHF
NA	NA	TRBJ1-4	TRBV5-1	TGCGCCAGCAGCTTTTTACAGGGTAATGAAAAACTGTTTTTT	CASSFLQGNEKLFF
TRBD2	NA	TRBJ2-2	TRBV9	TGTGCCAGCAGCCATACTAGCGGGGGGAACACCGGGGAGCTGTTTTTT	CASSHTSGGNTGELFF
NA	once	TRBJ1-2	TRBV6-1	TGTGCCAGCAGTGAAGCGCCGGGGAACTATGGCTACACCTTC	CASSEAPGNYGYTF
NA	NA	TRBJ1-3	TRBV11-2	TGTGCCAGCAGCGACAGAACAGGAAACACCATATATTTT	CASSDRTGNTIYF
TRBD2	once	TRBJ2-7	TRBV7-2	TGTGCCAGCAGCTCCGTACGGGGGGGGACCTACGAGCAGTACTTC	CASSSVRGGTYEQYF